This paragraph covers one TCR beta chain sequence. Antigen: not known. The sample comes from a study of tumor-infiltrating lymphocytes in localized non-small cell lung cancer. Study-wide background: Several tumor histologies, both smoking statuses, and some post-neoadjuvant chemotherapy samples were included.

TCRdb's copy holds only in-frame clones and misses some; the assay was immunoSEQ multiplex PCR. The sample has about 16,000 clones, about 65% seen once; the top ten hold around a tenth. Trimming removed 2 bases at V and 1 base at J, with 9 bases between. This CDR3 is built from 15 residues. The V gene's germline CDR1 is SGDLS and CDR2 YYNGEE. Findings of the study overall: Tumors had more T cell infiltration than uninvolved lung, per TCRbeta sequencing and CD3 counts. IM1 and IM2 tumors showed no difference in T-cell fraction. Recurrence-free survival showed no association with tumor T-cell fraction.

Sequencing was done on a sample of lung tumor tissue. This TCR derives from a human donor with non-small cell lung cancer. J is TRBJ2-2 and V is TRBV9; D is possibly TRBD1 or TRBD2 (5 bases each). DNA of the CDR3: TGTGCCAGCAGCGTCGGGACGCTGAACACCGGGGAGCTGTTTTTT. It is translated as CASSVGTLNTGELFF.